What follows is one T cell receptor beta chain and its context. Antigen: not known. This record belongs to a study of cytomegalovirus exposure and HLA in healthy donors. Study results and limitations: Presence/absence analyses supposed approximately even sequencing depth among donors. Being productive about 87% or about 30% of the time was typical of most TCR beta V segments in an earlier analysis. Cytomegalovirus association was listed for approximately 150 TCR beta chains.

The study ran its PCR with 60 Vbeta and 13 Jbeta primers. Sequencing used immunoSEQ multiplex PCR; TCRdb keeps in-frame clones, though not all of them. In the table there are a few hundred thousand clones, roughly 89% of which are singletons. Sequenced: PBMCs. The receptor's source is a young woman in good health and CMV-seronegative.

This CDR3 is CASSLAGSNQPQHF. The CDR3 nucleotides read TGTGCCAGCAGCCTCGCAGGGAGCAATCAGCCCCAGCATTTT. This chain connects TRBV5-4 to TRBJ1-5; TRBD1 is a possible D gene (5 bases). V was pared by 4 bases and J by 1 base, with 9 bases between. Germline CDR1 is SGHNT and CDR2 is YYREEE (reference sequence). CDR3 length: 14 residues.